Following are 26 T cell receptor beta chains from one sample sequenced in a study of PD-1 and CTLA-4 blockade in melanoma. The assay was immunoSEQ multiplex PCR, and TCRdb's table has in-frame clones only and misses some. The sample lists about 31,000 clones; roughly nine tenths were seen once. The starting material was CD8+ T cells from peripheral blood, obtained from a patient given anti-PD-1 treatment. The receptors here all came from a human donor with melanoma.

The chain combines TRBV19 with TRBJ1-4; 8 nucleotides match TRBD1. CDR3 length equals 14 residues. Trimming removed 4 bases from V and 8 bases from J; junction bases left unmatched: 6. Germline lookup yields CDR1 LNHDA and CDR2 SQIVND (reference sequence). CDR3 sequence (DNA): TGTGCCAGTAGTACAGGGACAGGAGAGGAAAAACTGTTTTTT. It specifies CASSTGTGEEKLFF.

The V call is TRBV30, the J call TRBJ1-1; 7 positions match TRBD1. Per the germline V gene, CDR1 is GTSNPN and CDR2 is SVGIG (reference sequence). J gave up 4 bases and V 0 bases, and 8 bases lay outside the gene matches. This CDR3 spans 15 amino acids. The chain's CDR3 is CAWSVGPGGITEAFF. Here the CDR3 DNA reads TGTGCCTGGAGTGTAGGTCCAGGGGGTATCACTGAAGCTTTCTTT. The whole variable domain, remainder taken from reference TRBV30 and TRBJ1-1, is SQTIHQWPATLVQPVGSPLSLECTVEGTSNPNLYWYRQAAGRGLQLLFYSVGIGQISSEVPQNLSASRPQDRQFILSSKKLLLSDSGFYLCAWSVGPGGITEAFFGQGTRLTVV.

The chain carries TRBV4-1 and TRBJ1-5, with a possible D match to TRBD1 (5 bases). The CDR3 length is 15 residues. The V gene's germline CDR1 is MGHRA and CDR2 YSYEKL. V was shortened by 4 bases and J by 3 bases, with 13 bases between the two germline ends. The CDR3 region is CASSRGTAINQPQHF. The CDR3 DNA is TGCGCCAGCAGCCGTGGGACTGCGATCAATCAGCCCCAGCATTTT.

This chain's CDR3 is CAWSPTGGNTIYF. CDR3 nucleotide sequence: TGTGCCTGGAGTCCGACAGGGGGAAACACCATATATTTT. This sequence joins TRBV30 and TRBJ1-3; TRBD1 matches at 7 bases. V lost 2 bases, J lost 4 bases, and 2 bases stayed unmatched. The CDR3 runs to 13 residues. The germline CDR1 and CDR2 sequences are GTSNPN and SVGIG (reference sequence).

This chain joins TRBV7-3 and TRBJ2-5; a possible D gene is TRBD2 (6 bases). This CDR3 spans 15 amino acids. Trimming removed 5 bases at V and 2 bases at J, with 15 bases between. Germline CDR1 reads SGHTA; CDR2 reads FQGTGA. In nucleotides, the CDR3 is TGTGCCAGCAGCCCCGAGAGTAGCGGACAAGAGACCCAGTACTTC. It is translated as CASSPESSGQETQYF.

The CDR3 loop reads CASSYGTGGEAFF. The CDR3 coding sequence is TGTGCCAGCAGTTACGGGACGGGAGGTGAAGCTTTCTTT. The chain links TRBV27 to TRBJ1-1, with D possibly matching TRBD1 (5 bases). The CDR3 contains 13 residues. Germline V gene lookup returns CDR1 MNHEY and CDR2 SMNVEV (reference sequence). The ends were cut back, 4 bases at V and 7 bases at J, with 13 bases in the middle.

This clone was recorded only once. The V gene is TRBV5-8, the J gene TRBJ2-3, with 12 bases aligning to TRBD2. There are 14 residues in the CDR3. The junction had 2 bases not matched to a gene; V was cut back by 4 bases and J by 5 bases. CDR1 is SGHTS and CDR2 is YDEGEE in the germline V gene. The CDR3 region is CASSPSGGEDTQYF. In nucleotides, the CDR3 is TGTGCCAGCAGCCCTAGCGGGGGGGAAGATACGCAGTATTTT. The whole variable domain, filled in from reference TRBV5-8 and TRBJ2-3, reads EAGVTQSPTHLIKTRGQQATLRCSPISGHTSVYWYQQALGLGLQFLLWYDEGEERNRGNFPPRFSGRQFPNYSSELNVNALELEDSALYLCASSPSGGEDTQYFGPGTRLTVL.

The rearrangement joins TRBV4-2 to TRBJ1-1; D possibly corresponds to TRBD1 (6 bases). V was trimmed by 5 bases and J by 0 bases, leaving 10 bases between them. The germline gives CDR1 LGHNA, CDR2 YNFKEQ. The CDR3 loop spans 14 amino acids. The CDR3 region is CASSKDSMNTEAFF. As DNA, the CDR3 is TGTGCCAGCAGCAAGGACAGTATGAACACTGAAGCTTTCTTT.

V is TRBV7-6 and J is TRBJ1-5; D not resolved. Looked up from germline, CDR1 is SGHVS and CDR2 is FNYEAQ. The CDR3 spans 15 residues. V was shortened by 6 bases and J by 1 base, with 13 bases between the two germline ends. For the CDR3, the DNA is TGTGCCAGCAGTCCCGTGGCATCAAGCAATCAGCCCCAGCATTTT. Residues: CASSPVASSNQPQHF. Using reference TRBV7-6 and TRBJ1-5 for the parts outside the CDR3, the full variable domain is GAGVSQSPRYKVTKRGQDVALRCDPISGHVSLYWYRQALGQGPEFLTYFNYEAQQDKSGLPNDRFSAERPEGSISTLTIQRTEQRDSAMYRCASSPVASSNQPQHFGDGTRLSIL.

This clone is a singleton in its sample. This rearrangement joins TRBV7-9 to TRBJ2-1; 7 bases align to TRBD1. CDR1 is SEHNR, CDR2 FQNEAQ, per germline (reference sequence). The CDR3 is made up of 12 amino acids. After removal of 5 bases from V and 7 bases from J, the junction contained 2 bases not matched to a gene. The CDR3 is CASSPQGNEQFF. Here the CDR3 DNA reads TGTGCCAGCAGCCCACAGGGGAATGAGCAGTTCTTC. Drawing the rest from reference TRBV7-9 and TRBJ2-1, the complete variable domain is DTGVSQNPRHKITKRGQNVTFRCDPISEHNRLYWYRQTLGQGPEFLTYFQNEAQLEKSRLLSDRFSAERPKGSFSTLEIQRTEQGDSAMYLCASSPQGNEQFFGPGTRLTVL.

CDR3: CASRPGLDEKLFF. CDR3 in DNA: TGTGCCAGCAGGCCCGGGTTAGATGAAAAACTGTTTTTT. J is TRBJ1-4 and V is TRBV11-3; D gene ambiguous. Germline CDR1 is SGHNT and CDR2 is YENEEA. Trimming removed 6 bases at V and 6 bases at J, with 11 bases between. This CDR3 region has 13 residues.

V is TRBV5-1 and J is TRBJ2-3; D might be TRBD1 (5 bases). V lost 0 bases, J lost 4 bases, and 6 bases lay in between. CDR1 and CDR2 (germline): SGHRS, YFSETQ. There are 13 residues in the CDR3. The CDR3, as DNA: TGCGCCAGCAGCTTGGCGACAGCAGATACGCAGTATTTT. Translated: CASSLATADTQYF.

The chain links TRBV19 to TRBJ1-5, with unresolved D. With 1 base removed from V and 5 bases from J, the gap between germline ends came to 12 bases. The CDR3 loop spans 15 amino acids. Germline CDR1 and CDR2: LNHDA and SQIVND (reference sequence). This CDR3 is CASSIADHGDQPQHF. CDR3 nucleotide sequence: TGTGCCAGTAGTATAGCGGATCACGGAGATCAGCCCCAGCATTTT. Based on the CDR3 plus reference TRBV19 and TRBJ1-5, the full variable domain is DGGITQSPKYLFRKEGQNVTLSCEQNLNHDAMYWYRQDPGQGLRLIYYSQIVNDFQKGDIAEGYSVSREKKESFPLTVTSAQKNPTAFYLCASSIADHGDQPQHFGDGTRLSIL.

The V call is TRBV7-9, the J call TRBJ1-3; D uncertain. This CDR3 region has 12 residues. Between the trimmed V and J ends, which lost 4 bases and 4 bases, there was a span of 5 bases. The germline gives CDR1 SEHNR, CDR2 FQNEAQ (reference sequence). For the CDR3, the DNA is TGTGCCAGCAGCTCCGGGGGAAACACCATATATTTT. The encoded protein is CASSSGGNTIYF.

This chain connects TRBV18 to TRBJ1-2; no reliable D call. Trimming pared 3 bases from V and 4 bases from J, leaving 6 bases between. Germline CDR1 is KGHSH and CDR2 is LQKENI. The CDR3 sequence is 12 residues long. For the CDR3, the DNA is TGTGCCAGCTCACCGCGTAGCTATGGCTACACCTTC. Its translation is CASSPRSYGYTF.

This clone was seen a handful of times. Germline is not matched at one junction end, which may reflect a read error. The chain links TRBV2 to TRBJ1-1; no reliable D call. The CDR3 spans 8 residues. CDR1 and CDR2 from the germline V gene are SNHLY and FYNNEI. The CDR3 DNA is TGTGCCAGCACTGAAGCTTTCTTT. Protein sequence: CASTEAFF.

The J gene is TRBJ2-3, the V gene TRBV4-1, with D possibly TRBD2 on 7 matching bases. Per the germline V gene, CDR1 is MGHRA and CDR2 is YSYEKL. V was trimmed by 5 bases and J by 4 bases, leaving 19 bases between them. The length of the CDR3 is 16 residues. In DNA, the CDR3 is TGCGCCAGCAGCGGTGGCGGGGGCTATGGGGCAGATACGCAGTATTTT. Protein sequence: CASSGGGGYGADTQYF.

The rearrangement joins TRBV7-8 to TRBJ2-5; either TRBD1 or TRBD2 may supply D (5 bases each). The length of the CDR3 is 12 residues. The germline CDR1 and CDR2 sequences are SGHVS and FQNEAQ. V was clipped by 5 bases and J by 8 bases, with 12 bases between them. The CDR3 region has the DNA TGTGCCAGCAGCCGGGACGGGGAAACCCAGTACTTC. It codes for CASSRDGETQYF.

V usage is TRBV2 and J usage is TRBJ2-3; D is tentatively TRBD1 or TRBD2 (5 bases each). Looked up from germline, CDR1 is SNHLY and CDR2 is FYNNEI. Trimming took off 2 bases at V and 1 base at J, with 28 bases between the two ends. There are 21 residues in the CDR3. In nucleotides, the CDR3 is TGTGCCAGCAGTGAAAGGGAAGCGGTGGACAACTCTACTTTGTGCACAGATACGCAGTATTTT. Translation gives CASSEREAVDNSTLCTDTQYF.

V is TRBV6-5 and J is TRBJ1-2; TRBD1 matches 9 bases. The CDR3 extends over 14 amino acids. Germline CDR1 reads MNHEY; CDR2 reads SVGAGI. Trimming took 6 bases from V and 3 from J; bases not matched to a gene: 5. CDR3 in amino acids: CASRTGGPDYGYTF. The CDR3 coding sequence is TGTGCCAGCAGAACAGGGGGCCCCGACTATGGCTACACCTTC.

The CDR3 nucleotides read TGTGCCAGCAGAAAAGGGGACACTGAAGCTTTCTTT. Amino acid sequence: CASRKGDTEAFF. The chain recombines TRBV6-5 with TRBJ1-1; weak D call: TRBD1 (5 bases). The germline V and J ends were trimmed by 6 bases and 3 bases, with 8 bases remaining between them. The CDR3 length is 12 residues. CDR1 is MNHEY and CDR2 is SVGAGI in the germline V gene.

This clone has just one count. V usage is TRBV15 and J usage is TRBJ1-1, with D unresolved. CDR3 length: 17 residues. Germline lookup yields CDR1 LNHNV and CDR2 YYDKDF (reference sequence). Trimming took off 5 bases at V and 0 bases at J, with 19 bases between the two ends. The CDR3 region has the DNA TGTGCCACCAGCTCTCCGGACCTCCCCGCCATGAACACTGAAGCTTTCTTT. Translated: CATSSPDLPAMNTEAFF.

This clone turned up a few times. The chain uses TRBV24-1 and TRBJ1-4; TRBD1 matches at 7 bases. Germline lookup yields CDR1 KGHDR and CDR2 SFDVKD. This CDR3 has 15 residues. V gave up 3 bases and J gave up 4 bases; unmatched junction bases: 4. The CDR3 is CATSDRGDSNEKLFF. In DNA, the CDR3 is TGTGCCACCAGTGATCGCGGGGACAGTAATGAAAAACTGTTTTTT.

The chain employs TRBV6-5 and TRBJ2-7, with D possibly TRBD1 on 5 matching bases. In germline, CDR1 is MNHEY, CDR2 SVGAGI. V lost 0 bases and J lost 3, with 15 bases in between. The CDR3 is 16 residues long. CDR3 region: CASSYSRESPVYEQYF. For the CDR3, the DNA is TGTGCCAGCAGTTACTCCAGGGAATCTCCGGTCTACGAGCAGTACTTC.

The gene calls are TRBV3-1 (or the pseudogene TRBV3-2) and TRBJ1-1; TRBD1 might be the D (6 bases). Deletions cut 1 base from V and 6 bases from J, with 12 bases between. This CDR3 spans 14 amino acids. Germline lookup yields CDR1 LGHDT and CDR2 YNNKEL (reference sequence). CDR3 protein: CASSQGQVSPEAFF. CDR3 DNA sequence: TGTGCCAGCAGCCAAGGACAGGTGAGCCCTGAAGCTTTCTTT.

This clone was observed a few times. The rearrangement joins TRBV6-2 or TRBV6-3 to TRBJ2-7, with 9 bases that match TRBD2. The CDR3 has 18 residues. V shed 0 bases, J shed 0 bases, and the junction held 9 bases outside the gene matches. Looked up from germline, CDR1 is MNHEY and CDR2 is SVGEGT. CDR3 sequence reads: CASSYSIGSGGSSYEQYF. CDR3 DNA sequence: TGTGCCAGCAGTTACTCGATTGGGAGCGGGGGGAGCTCCTACGAGCAGTACTTC.